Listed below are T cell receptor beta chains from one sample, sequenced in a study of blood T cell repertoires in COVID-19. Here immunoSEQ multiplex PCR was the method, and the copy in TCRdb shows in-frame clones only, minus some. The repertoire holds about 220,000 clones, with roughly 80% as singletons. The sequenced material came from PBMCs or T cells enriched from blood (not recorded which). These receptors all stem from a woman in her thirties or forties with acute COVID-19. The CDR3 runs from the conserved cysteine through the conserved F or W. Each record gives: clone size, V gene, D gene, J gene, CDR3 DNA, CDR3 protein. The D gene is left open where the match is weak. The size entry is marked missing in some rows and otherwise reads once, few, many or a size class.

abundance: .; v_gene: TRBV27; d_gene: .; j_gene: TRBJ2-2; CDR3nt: TGTGCCAGCAGTTTAAACGGCGGGGAGCTGTTTTTT; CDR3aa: CASSLNGGELFF
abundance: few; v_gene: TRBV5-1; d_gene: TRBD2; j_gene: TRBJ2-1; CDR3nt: TGCGCCAGCAGCTCTAGGACTAGCGGGAGGGCCGGAAATGAGCAGTTCTTC; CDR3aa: CASSSRTSGRAGNEQFF
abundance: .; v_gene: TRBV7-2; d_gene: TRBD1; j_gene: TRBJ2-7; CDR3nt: TGTGCCAGCAGCTTAGAAGGACAGGGCGAGCAGTACTTC; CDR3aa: CASSLEGQGEQYF
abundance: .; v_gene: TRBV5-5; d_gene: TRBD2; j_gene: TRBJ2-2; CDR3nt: TGTGCCAGCAGCTTGGAAGCGGGAGTCCCCGGGGAGCTGTTTTTT; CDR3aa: CASSLEAGVPGELFF
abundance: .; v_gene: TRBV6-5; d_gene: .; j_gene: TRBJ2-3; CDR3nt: TGTGCCAGCAGTCCCTTAGCGGCAGATACGCAGTATTTT; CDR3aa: CASSPLAADTQYF
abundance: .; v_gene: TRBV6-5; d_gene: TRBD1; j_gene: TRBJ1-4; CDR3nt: TGTGCCAGCAACACAGGGGATCGCGAAAAACTGTTTTTT; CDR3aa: CASNTGDREKLFF
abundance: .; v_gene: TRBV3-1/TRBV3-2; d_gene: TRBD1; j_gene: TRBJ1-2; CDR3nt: TGTGCCAGCAGCCCCCGAGCAGGGGGCTATGGCTACACCTTC; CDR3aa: CASSPRAGGYGYTF
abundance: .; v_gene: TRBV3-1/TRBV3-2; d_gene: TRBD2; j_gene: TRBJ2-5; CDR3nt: TGTGCCAGCAGCCAAGATCCGGGGGGGTCCTCCCAGTACTTC; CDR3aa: CASSQDPGGSSQYF
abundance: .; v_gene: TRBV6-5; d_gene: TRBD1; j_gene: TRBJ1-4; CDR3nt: TGTGCCAGCAGGTCACAGGGGGGGAATGAAAAACTGTTTTTT; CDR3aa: CASRSQGGNEKLFF
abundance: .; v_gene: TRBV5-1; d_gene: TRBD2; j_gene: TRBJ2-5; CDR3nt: TGCGCCAGCAGCTTGGAGGCCGGGGGGGCTAACCAAGAGACCCAGTACTTC; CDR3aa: CASSLEAGGANQETQYF
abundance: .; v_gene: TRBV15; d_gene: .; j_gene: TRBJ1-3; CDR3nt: TGTGCCACCAGCAGAGGAGGAGCTGGAAACACCATATATTTT; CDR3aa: CATSRGGAGNTIYF
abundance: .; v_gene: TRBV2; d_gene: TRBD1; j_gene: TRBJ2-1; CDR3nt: TGTGCCAGCACCAAAGGGACAGCTTTTAATGAGCAGTTCTTC; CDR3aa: CASTKGTAFNEQFF
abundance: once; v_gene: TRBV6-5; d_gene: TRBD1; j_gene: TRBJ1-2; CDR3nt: TGTGCCAGCAGCCCCGGACAGGGGGGTAGCTATGGCTACACCTTC; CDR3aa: CASSPGQGGSYGYTF
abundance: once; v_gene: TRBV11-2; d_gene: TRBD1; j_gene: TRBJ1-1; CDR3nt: TGTGCCAGCGCCAGGACAGGGAGAAAGACTGAAGCTTTCTTT; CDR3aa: CASARTGRKTEAFF
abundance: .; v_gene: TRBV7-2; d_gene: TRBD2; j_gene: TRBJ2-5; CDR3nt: TGTGCCAGCAGCCCCCTCGGGAGGGCCCAAGAGACCCAGTACTTC; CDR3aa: CASSPLGRAQETQYF
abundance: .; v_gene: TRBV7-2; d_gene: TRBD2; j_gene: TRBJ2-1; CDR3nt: TGTGCCAGCAGCTCCCTACTCGGGAGCGGGGGGGAGCAGTTCTTC; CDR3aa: CASSSLLGSGGEQFF
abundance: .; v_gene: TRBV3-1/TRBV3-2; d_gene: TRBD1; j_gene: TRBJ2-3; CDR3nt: TGTGCCAGCAGCCTACCGGGACAGGGGCATGGAGATACGCAGTATTTT; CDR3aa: CASSLPGQGHGDTQYF
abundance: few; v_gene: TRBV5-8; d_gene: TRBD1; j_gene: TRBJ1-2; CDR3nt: TGTGCCAGCAGCTCAGTCCTTGGGACAGCCCGTGGCTATGGCTACACCTTC; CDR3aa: CASSSVLGTARGYGYTF
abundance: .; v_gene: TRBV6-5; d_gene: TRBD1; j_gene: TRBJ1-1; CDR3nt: TGTGCCAGCAGGCCCCCGACAGGGAGAGCTTTCTTT; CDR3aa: CASRPPTGRAFF
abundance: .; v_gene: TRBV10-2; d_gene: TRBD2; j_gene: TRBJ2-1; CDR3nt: TGCGCCAGCAGTGAGCCGTCCGGGACTAGCGGGAGTTATGAGCAGTTCTTC; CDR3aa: CASSEPSGTSGSYEQFF
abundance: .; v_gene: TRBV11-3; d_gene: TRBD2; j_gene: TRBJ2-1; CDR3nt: TGTGCCAGCAGCTCGGGGGGAGGGCGTGAGCAGTTCTTC; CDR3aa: CASSSGGGREQFF
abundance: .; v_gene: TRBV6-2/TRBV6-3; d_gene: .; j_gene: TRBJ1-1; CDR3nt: TGTGCCAGCAGTTACGGGCAGATCTTCAACACTGAAGCTTTCTTT; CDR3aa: CASSYGQIFNTEAFF
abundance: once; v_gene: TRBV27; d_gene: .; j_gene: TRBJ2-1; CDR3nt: TGTGCCAGCAGTTCTGGGGGGTACAATGAGCAGTTCTTC; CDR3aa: CASSSGGYNEQFF
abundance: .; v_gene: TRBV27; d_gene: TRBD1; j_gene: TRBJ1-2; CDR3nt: TGTGCCAGCAGTCCCCGGGACAGGGTTAACTATGGCTACACCTTC; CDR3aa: CASSPRDRVNYGYTF
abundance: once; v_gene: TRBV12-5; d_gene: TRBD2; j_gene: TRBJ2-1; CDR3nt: TGTGCTAGTGCTAAGACTAGCGGGAGCGATGAGCAGTTCTTC; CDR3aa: CASAKTSGSDEQFF
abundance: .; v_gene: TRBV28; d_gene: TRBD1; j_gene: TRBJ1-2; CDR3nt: TGTGCCAGCAGTTTAGGGACAGATCCCCCTTCAAACACCTTC; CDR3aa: CASSLGTDPPSNTF
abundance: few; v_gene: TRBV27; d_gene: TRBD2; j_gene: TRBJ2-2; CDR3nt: TGTGCCAGCAGCCTTGGGGTCTTAGCGGGAGGGCCGGGCACCGGGGAGCTGTTTTTT; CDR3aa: CASSLGVLAGGPGTGELFF